A selection of T cell receptor beta chains follows, all from one sample in a study of regulatory T cells in long-lasting Graves disease. Each CDR3 protein is one row after TCRdb ran MiXCR on the multiplex PCR reads. This table has over 450,000 distinct CDR3 sequences, approximately 12% appearing once. The sample was also reused in another study, on T cells in Graves' hyperthyroidism and ophthalmopathy.

The sample here was peripheral blood mononuclear cells (PBMCs), taken at new diagnosis, from a patient treated with antithyroid drugs. These receptors were collected from a woman in her twenties or thirties with Graves disease. CDR3s include the opening cysteine and the closing phenylalanine or tryptophan. D genes are given only for firm matches.

j_gene: TRBJ2-7; d_gene: -; v_gene: TRBV11-2; CDR3aa: CASSQDPGAYEQYF
j_gene: TRBJ1-2; d_gene: -; v_gene: TRBV12-5; CDR3aa: CASGLVTAGLDYGYTF
j_gene: TRBJ2-1; d_gene: TRBD1; v_gene: TRBV7-9; CDR3aa: CASSLEGGMNEQFF
j_gene: TRBJ2-1; d_gene: -; v_gene: TRBV12-3/TRBV12-4; CDR3aa: CAISQVWGNEQFF
j_gene: TRBJ2-1; d_gene: TRBD2; v_gene: TRBV7-8; CDR3aa: CASRFPTSGVGDEQFF
j_gene: TRBJ2-4; d_gene: TRBD2; v_gene: TRBV6-5; CDR3aa: CASSYSGKNIQYF
j_gene: TRBJ1-1; d_gene: TRBD1; v_gene: TRBV11-2; CDR3aa: CASSVGTALMNTEAFF
j_gene: TRBJ2-7; d_gene: -; v_gene: TRBV28; CDR3aa: CASSWVPSYEQYF
j_gene: TRBJ2-2; d_gene: TRBD1; v_gene: TRBV2; CDR3aa: CASTLDRGNTGELFF
j_gene: TRBJ2-1; d_gene: -; v_gene: TRBV18; CDR3aa: CASSPLSGAYNEQFF
j_gene: TRBJ2-1; d_gene: TRBD2; v_gene: TRBV11-2; CDR3aa: CASSQPGLAEWEQFF
j_gene: TRBJ2-5; d_gene: TRBD1; v_gene: TRBV27; CDR3aa: CASSLGTVETQYF
j_gene: TRBJ1-1; d_gene: -; v_gene: TRBV25-1; CDR3aa: CASTEDGYTEAFF
j_gene: TRBJ2-7; d_gene: -; v_gene: TRBV30; CDR3aa: CALGRSGYSYEQYF
j_gene: TRBJ1-6; d_gene: TRBD1; v_gene: TRBV7-9; CDR3aa: CASSFRQGRGKNSPLHF
j_gene: TRBJ2-7; d_gene: TRBD1; v_gene: TRBV27; CDR3aa: CASSSRTGAIYEQYF
j_gene: TRBJ2-1; d_gene: TRBD1; v_gene: TRBV7-3; CDR3aa: CASSQTGGERNEQFF
j_gene: TRBJ1-4; d_gene: TRBD1; v_gene: TRBV28; CDR3aa: CASSRGQGTTNEKLFF
j_gene: TRBJ1-1; d_gene: -; v_gene: TRBV20-1; CDR3aa: CSARDIYRNTEAFF
j_gene: TRBJ2-1; d_gene: -; v_gene: TRBV20-1; CDR3aa: CSAPNHQSSYNEQFF
j_gene: TRBJ1-4; d_gene: -; v_gene: TRBV2; CDR3aa: CASSGRTVNEKLFF
j_gene: TRBJ2-1; d_gene: TRBD2; v_gene: TRBV4-3; CDR3aa: CASSQITGTSVYNEQFF
j_gene: TRBJ1-6; d_gene: -; v_gene: TRBV28; CDR3aa: CASSLFGSGYRGLSLHF
j_gene: TRBJ1-5; d_gene: -; v_gene: TRBV24-1; CDR3aa: CATSESLQGLGGQPQHF